The rows below give T cell receptor beta chains drawn from one sample of a study of monozygotic twins with inflammatory bowel disease. TCRdb reworked the 5' RACE reads into one entry per CDR3 protein, no DNA. The table gives about 150,000 distinct CDR3 sequences; the top ten clones make up around 1.2% of it. The source material was blood. These receptors came from a human donor with ulcerative colitis or Crohn's disease, or a healthy co-twin of an affected twin (not recorded which). The CDR3 runs from the conserved cysteine through the conserved F or W.

J,V,CDR3
TRBJ2-5,TRBV19,CASIIAQVGETQYF
TRBJ2-2,TRBV11-3,CASSLQEAGELFF
TRBJ2-1,TRBV11-2,CASSSATSGINNEQFF
TRBJ1-1,TRBV3-1,CASSQGRGSTEAFF
TRBJ2-2,TRBV11-3,CASSEVGVGTGELFF
TRBJ2-7,TRBV5-1,CASSLGTTGRAYEQYF
TRBJ1-1,TRBV4-2,CASRKGDDGNTEAFF
TRBJ1-1,TRBV18,CASSPPASVMNTEAFF
TRBJ2-7,TRBV10-1,CASSEGTSYEQYF
TRBJ1-1,TRBV6-2/TRBV6-3,CASSYSNRNVNTEAFF
TRBJ2-1,TRBV7-3,CASSLASGSPINEHFF